This passage covers 4 T cell receptor beta chains from one sample sequenced in a study of graft-versus-host responses after intestinal transplantation. Sequencing was performed with immunoSEQ multiplex PCR; in TCRdb, only in-frame clones are kept and a portion is missing. This sample carries tens of thousands of clones, approximately 92% of them seen once, and the ten largest clones take 5% to 6.5%. The sequenced sample was PBMCs, obtained roughly 760 days after a first intestinal transplant, on the day of a second. All receptors come from a human patient who received an intestinal transplant, so some T cells may come from the graft donor.

The chain employs TRBV11-1 and TRBJ2-7; D is undetermined. Germline loops: CDR1 SGHAT, CDR2 FQDESV (reference sequence). V was pared by 2 bases and J by 6 bases, with 5 bases between. CDR3 length: 11 residues. The CDR3 is CASSLWGEQYF. CDR3 sequence (DNA): TGTGCCAGCAGCTTATGGGGCGAGCAGTACTTC.

The chain is built from TRBV7-9 and TRBJ2-7; no firm D call. V gave up 0 bases and J gave up 2 bases, with 2 bases separating them. The CDR3 is 12 amino acids. Looked up from germline, CDR1 is SEHNR and CDR2 is FQNEAQ (reference sequence). CDR3 region: CASSLATYEQYF. Written as DNA, the CDR3 is TGTGCCAGCAGCTTAGCGACCTACGAGCAGTACTTC.

This clone was detected once. The chain employs TRBV5-4 and TRBJ2-1; TRBD2 matches at 10 bases. This CDR3 contains 15 residues. The germline gives CDR1 SGHNT, CDR2 YYREEE (reference sequence). V was pared by 3 bases and J by 7 bases, with 7 bases of the junction left unmatched. CDR3 DNA sequence: TGTGCCAGCAGCTCGGGACTAGCGACCGGGAATGAGCAGTTCTTC. Its translation is CASSSGLATGNEQFF. The full variable domain, its missing parts supplied by reference TRBV5-4 and TRBJ2-1, is ETGVTQSPTHLIKTRGQQVTLRCSSQSGHNTVSWYQQALGQGPQFIFQYYREEENGRGNFPPRFSGLQFPNYSSELNVNALELDDSALYLCASSSGLATGNEQFFGPGTRLTVL.

This chain uses TRBV9 with TRBJ2-3; D is unresolved. Germline V gene lookup returns CDR1 SGDLS and CDR2 YYNGEE. CDR3 length: 13 residues. Between the trimmed V and J ends, which lost 3 bases and 1 base, there was a span of 6 bases. CDR3 in DNA: TGTGCCAGCAGCGGATTACGCACAGATACGCAGTATTTT. This codes for CASSGLRTDTQYF.